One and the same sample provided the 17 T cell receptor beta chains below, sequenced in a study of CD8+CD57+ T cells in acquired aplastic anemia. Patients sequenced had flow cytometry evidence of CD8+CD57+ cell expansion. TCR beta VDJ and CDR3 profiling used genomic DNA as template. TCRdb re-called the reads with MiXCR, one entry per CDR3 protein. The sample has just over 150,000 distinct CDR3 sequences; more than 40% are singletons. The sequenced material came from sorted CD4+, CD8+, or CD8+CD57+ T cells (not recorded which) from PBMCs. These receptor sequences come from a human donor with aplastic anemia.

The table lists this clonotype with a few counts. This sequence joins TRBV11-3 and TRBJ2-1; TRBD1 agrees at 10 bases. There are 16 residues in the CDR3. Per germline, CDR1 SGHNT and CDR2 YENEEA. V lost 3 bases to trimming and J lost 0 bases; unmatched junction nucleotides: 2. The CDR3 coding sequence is TGTGCCAGCAGCTTGGACAGGGGGAGCTCCTACAATGAGCAGTTCTTC. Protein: CASSLDRGSSYNEQFF.

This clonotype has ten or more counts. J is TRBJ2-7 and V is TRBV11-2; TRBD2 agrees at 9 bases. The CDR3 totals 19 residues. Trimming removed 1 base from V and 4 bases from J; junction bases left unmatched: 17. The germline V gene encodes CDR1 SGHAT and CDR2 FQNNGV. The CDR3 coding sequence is TGTGCCAGCAGCTTAGGCACGACTCGGCTAGCGGGAAACGAGTACGAGCAGTACTTC. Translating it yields CASSLGTTRLAGNEYEQYF.

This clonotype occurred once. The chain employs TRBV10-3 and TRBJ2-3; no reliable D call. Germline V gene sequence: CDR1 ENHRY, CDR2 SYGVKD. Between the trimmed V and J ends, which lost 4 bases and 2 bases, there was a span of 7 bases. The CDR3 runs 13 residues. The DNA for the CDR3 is TGTGCCATCAGTGGACTCGACACAGATACGCAGTATTTT. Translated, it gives CAISGLDTDTQYF.

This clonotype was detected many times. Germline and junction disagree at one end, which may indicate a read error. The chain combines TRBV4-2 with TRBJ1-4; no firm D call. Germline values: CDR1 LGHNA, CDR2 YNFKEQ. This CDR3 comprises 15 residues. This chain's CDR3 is CASSQDGGSGEKLFF. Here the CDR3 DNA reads TGCGCCAGCAGCCAAGATGGAGGTAGCGGAGAAAAACTGTTTTTT.

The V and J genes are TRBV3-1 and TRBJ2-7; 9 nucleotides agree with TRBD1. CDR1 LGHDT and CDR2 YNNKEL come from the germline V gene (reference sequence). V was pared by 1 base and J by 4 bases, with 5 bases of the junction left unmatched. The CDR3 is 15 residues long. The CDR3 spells CASSQVKDRGYEQYF. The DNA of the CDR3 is TGTGCCAGCAGCCAAGTAAAGGACAGGGGTTACGAGCAGTACTTC.

The DNA for the CDR3 is TGTGCCACCAGCAGTGGTCCGGGACGGACAGAGACCCAGTACTTC. The encoded protein is CATSSGPGRTETQYF. The chain uses TRBV15 and TRBJ2-5, with D possibly being TRBD1 or TRBD2 (5 bases each). The CDR3 is 15 residues long. The V gene's germline CDR1 is LNHNV and CDR2 YYDKDF (reference sequence). V was shortened by 3 bases and J by 4 bases, with 15 bases between the two germline ends.

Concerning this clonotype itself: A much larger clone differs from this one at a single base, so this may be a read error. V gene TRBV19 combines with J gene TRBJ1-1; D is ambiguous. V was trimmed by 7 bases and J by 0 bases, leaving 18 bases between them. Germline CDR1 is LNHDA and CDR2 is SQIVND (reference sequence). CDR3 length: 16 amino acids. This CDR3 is CASIARAGSLNTEAFF. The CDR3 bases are TGTGCCAGTATAGCCCGTGCCGGAAGTTTGAACACTGAAGCTTTCTTT.

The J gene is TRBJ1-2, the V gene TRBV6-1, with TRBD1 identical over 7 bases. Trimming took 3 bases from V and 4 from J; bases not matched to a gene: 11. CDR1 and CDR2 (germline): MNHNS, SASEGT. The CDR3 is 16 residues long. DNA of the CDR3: TGTGCCAGCAGTGAGGAGGGGGCTGAGGGCGGCTATGGCTACACCTTC. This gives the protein CASSEEGAEGGYGYTF.

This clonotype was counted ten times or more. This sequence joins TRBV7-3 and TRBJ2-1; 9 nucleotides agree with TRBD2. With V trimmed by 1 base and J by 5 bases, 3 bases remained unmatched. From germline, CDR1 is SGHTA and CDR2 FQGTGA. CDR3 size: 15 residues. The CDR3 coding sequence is TGTGCCAGCAGCTTAATGGCTAGCGGGGACAATGAGCAGTTCTTC. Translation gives CASSLMASGDNEQFF.

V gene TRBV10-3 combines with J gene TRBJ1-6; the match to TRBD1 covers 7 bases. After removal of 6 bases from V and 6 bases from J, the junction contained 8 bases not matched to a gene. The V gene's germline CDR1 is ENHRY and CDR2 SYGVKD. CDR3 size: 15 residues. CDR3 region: CAIRGDGTANSPLHF. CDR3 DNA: TGTGCCATCAGAGGAGATGGGACAGCTAATTCACCCCTCCACTTT.

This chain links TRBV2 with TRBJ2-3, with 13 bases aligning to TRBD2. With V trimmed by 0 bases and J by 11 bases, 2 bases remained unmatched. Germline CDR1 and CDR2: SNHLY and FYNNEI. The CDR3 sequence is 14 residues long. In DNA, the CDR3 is TGTGCCAGCAGTGAAGCCGGACTAGCGGGGGTGCAGTATTTT. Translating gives CASSEAGLAGVQYF.

The CDR3 loop is CASSLLAGGQFF. CDR3 DNA: TGTGCCAGCAGCTTACTAGCGGGGGGGCAGTTCTTC. The rearrangement uses TRBV7-2 and TRBJ2-1; 11 bases fit TRBD2. Looked up from germline, CDR1 is SGHTA and CDR2 is FQGNSA. J lost 12 bases, V lost 2 bases, and 0 bases had no gene match. This CDR3 has 12 amino acids. The full variable domain, its missing parts supplied by reference TRBV7-2 and TRBJ2-1, is GAGVSQSPSNKVTEKGKDVELRCDPISGHTALYWYRQSLGQGLEFLIYFQGNSAPDKSGLPSDRFSAERTGGSVSTLTIQRTQQEDSAVYLCASSLLAGGQFFGPGTRLTVL.

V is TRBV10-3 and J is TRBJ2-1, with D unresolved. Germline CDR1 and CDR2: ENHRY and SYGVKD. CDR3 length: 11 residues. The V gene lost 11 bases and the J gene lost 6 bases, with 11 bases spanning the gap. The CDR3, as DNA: TGTGCCGTGAACAGCCTCAATGAGCAGTTCTTC. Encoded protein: CAVNSLNEQFF.

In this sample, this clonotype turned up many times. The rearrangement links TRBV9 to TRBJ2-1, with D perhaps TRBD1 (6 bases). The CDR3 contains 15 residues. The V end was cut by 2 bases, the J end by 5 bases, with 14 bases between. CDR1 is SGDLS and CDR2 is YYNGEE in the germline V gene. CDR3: CASSVGSGAHNEQFF. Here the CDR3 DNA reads TGTGCCAGCAGCGTGGGGTCAGGGGCCCACAATGAGCAGTTCTTC.

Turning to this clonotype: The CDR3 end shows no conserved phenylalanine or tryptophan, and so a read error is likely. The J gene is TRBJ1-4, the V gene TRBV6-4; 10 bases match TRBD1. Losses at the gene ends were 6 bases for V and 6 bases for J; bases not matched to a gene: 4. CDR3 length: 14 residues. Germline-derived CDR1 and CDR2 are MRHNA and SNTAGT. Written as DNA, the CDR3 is TGTGCCAGCAGGGGACAGGGGACGCATGAAAAACTGTTTGTT. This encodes CASRGQGTHEKLFV.

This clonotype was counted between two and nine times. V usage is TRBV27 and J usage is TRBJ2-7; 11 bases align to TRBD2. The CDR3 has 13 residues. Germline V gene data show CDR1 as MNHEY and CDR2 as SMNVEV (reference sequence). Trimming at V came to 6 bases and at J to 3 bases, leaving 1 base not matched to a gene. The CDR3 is CASRLAGVYEQYF. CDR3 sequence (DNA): TGTGCCAGCAGACTAGCGGGGGTCTACGAGCAGTACTTC.

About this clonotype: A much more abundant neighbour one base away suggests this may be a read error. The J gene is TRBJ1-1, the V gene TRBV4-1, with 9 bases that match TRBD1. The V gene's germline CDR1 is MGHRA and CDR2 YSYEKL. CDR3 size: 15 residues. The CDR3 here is CASSHSGTGKTGAFF. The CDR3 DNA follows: TGCGCCAGCAGCCATAGTGGGACAGGGAAAACTGGAGCTTTCTTT.